These 26 T cell receptor beta chains came from one sample sequenced in a study of regulatory T cells in long-lasting Graves disease. Described time point: newly diagnosed GD, antithyroid drugs for less than 3 months. PBMC-extracted RNA yielded the TCR library. Building of the TCR beta libraries involved iRepertoire HTBI primers and Arm-PCR of CDR3 regions. TCRdb used MiXCR to reprocess the multiplex PCR reads, holding one entry per CDR3 protein. The table includes 450,000 to 650,000 distinct CDR3 sequences, roughly 16% detected once. These data were likewise used in another study, on T cells in Graves' hyperthyroidism and ophthalmopathy.

The source was peripheral blood mononuclear cells (PBMCs), collected at new diagnosis, from a patient treated with antithyroid drugs. These receptors all stem from a middle-aged woman with Graves disease.

The chain has TRBV3-1 and TRBJ2-7, with 8 bases fitting TRBD2. CDR1 and CDR2 from the germline V gene are LGHDT and YNNKEL (reference sequence). The CDR3 sequence is 15 residues long. J gave up 7 bases and V 4 bases, and 12 bases lay outside the gene matches. The DNA for the CDR3 is TGTGCCAGCAGCCCCCCGGGACTAGATTTACGGGAGCAGTACTTC. Its protein product is CASSPPGLDLREQYF.

The chain combines TRBV5-6 with TRBJ2-3; the D is unclear. Looked up from germline, CDR1 is SGHDT and CDR2 is YYEEEE. This CDR3 has 12 amino acids. Trimming removed 4 bases at V and 4 bases at J, with 7 bases between. This chain's CDR3 is CASSSSPDTQYF. The CDR3 nucleotides read TGTGCCAGCAGCAGCTCGCCAGATACGCAGTATTTT.

In its sample, this clonotype was seen many times. The chain is built from TRBV6-5 and TRBJ2-7, with D maybe TRBD1 (5 bases). Trimming pared 2 bases from V and 0 bases from J, leaving 17 bases between. From germline, CDR1 is MNHEY and CDR2 SVGAGI. The CDR3 runs 17 residues. The CDR3 loop is CASSYVKAGLNSYEQYF. The CDR3 region has the DNA TGTGCCAGCAGTTACGTCAAGGCAGGGTTGAACTCCTACGAGCAGTACTTC.

This clonotype has a count of ten or more. The chain recombines TRBV11-2 with TRBJ1-4; D is uncertain. Trimming left V 4 bases short and J 1 base short, with 16 bases between. From germline, CDR1 is SGHAT and CDR2 FQNNGV. There are 17 residues in the CDR3. The CDR3 DNA reads as TGTGCCAGCAGCTCCATTCGAGTGGAGGAAACTAATGAAAAACTGTTTTTT. It is translated as CASSSIRVEETNEKLFF.

This clonotype came up many times. The J gene is TRBJ2-5, the V gene TRBV12-3 or TRBV12-4, with TRBD1 identical over 9 bases. The CDR3 totals 14 residues. V was clipped by 5 bases and J by 4 bases; unmatched bases: 5. The CDR3 nucleotides are TGTGCCAGCAGTCACGGGACAGGGAGAGAGACCCAGTACTTC. Translating gives CASSHGTGRETQYF.

V and J are TRBV24-1 and TRBJ2-1; D is perhaps TRBD1 (6 bases). The CDR3 runs 12 residues. V gave up 9 bases and J gave up 9 bases, with 14 bases separating them. Germline V gives CDR1 KGHDR, CDR2 SFDVKD. The chain's CDR3 is CATSRTEGEQFF. In DNA form, the CDR3 reads TGTGCCACCTCCCGGACAGAGGGTGAGCAGTTCTTC.

This clonotype was counted ten times or more. J is TRBJ1-5 and V is TRBV27; D may be TRBD1 (5 bases). The germline V gene encodes CDR1 MNHEY and CDR2 SMNVEV (reference sequence). The CDR3 sequence is 15 residues long. The germline V and J ends were trimmed by 7 bases and 0 bases, with 13 bases remaining between them. The CDR3 DNA reads as TGTGCCAGCAATCCCGGACACCTTAGCAATCAGCCCCAGCATTTT. This translates into CASNPGHLSNQPQHF.

The CDR3 DNA reads as TGTGCCAGCAGTTACAGGGAGGGCTATGGCTACACCTTC. Encoded protein: CASSYREGYGYTF. The chain has TRBV12-3 or TRBV12-4 and TRBJ1-2; TRBD1 is a possible D gene (6 bases). This CDR3 spans 13 amino acids. Trimming cost V 4 bases and J 4 bases, with 10 bases left between them.

This clonotype was seen ten or more times. This rearrangement joins TRBV30 to TRBJ2-3, with 15 bases fitting TRBD2. The length of the CDR3 is 16 residues. Trimming took 5 bases from V and 0 from J; bases not matched to a gene: 3. In germline, CDR1 is GTSNPN, CDR2 SVGIG (reference sequence). CDR3 DNA: TGTGCCTGGGAGGGACTAGCGGGGGGCAGCACAGATACGCAGTATTTT. As protein: CAWEGLAGGSTDTQYF. Using reference TRBV30 and TRBJ2-3 for the parts outside the CDR3, the full variable domain is SQTIHQWPATLVQPVGSPLSLECTVEGTSNPNLYWYRQAAGRGLQLLFYSVGIGQISSEVPQNLSASRPQDRQFILSSKKLLLSDSGFYLCAWEGLAGGSTDTQYFGPGTRLTVL.

This chain links TRBV4-2 with TRBJ2-5, with 8 bases that match TRBD1. CDR3 length equals 14 residues. The ends lost 5 bases at V and 1 base at J; junction bases unmatched: 3. CDR1 LGHNA and CDR2 YNFKEQ come from the germline V gene. Written as DNA, the CDR3 is TGTGCCAGCAGCGTAGGACAGGGCCAAGAGACCCAGTACTTC. The encoded protein is CASSVGQGQETQYF.

This clonotype was detected a few times. An end of the junction differs from the germline gene, which may be a read error. J is TRBJ2-2 and V is TRBV2, with TRBD2 matching over 10 bases. This CDR3 has 18 residues. Looked up from germline, CDR1 is SNHLY and CDR2 is FYNNEI. This chain's CDR3 is CASSSSRVLAGYTGKLFF. CDR3 bases: TGTGCCAGCAGCTCCTCCCGAGTACTAGCGGGGTACACCGGGAAGCTGTTCTTT.

The chain combines TRBV11-2 with TRBJ2-7; a possible D gene is TRBD1 (6 bases). CDR1 SGHAT and CDR2 FQNNGV come from the germline V gene. V lost 5 bases to trimming and J lost 1 base, with 15 bases between them. CDR3 length equals 15 residues. The chain's CDR3 is CASSQYRDISYEQYF. CDR3 sequence (DNA): TGTGCCAGCAGCCAGTACAGGGACATATCCTACGAGCAGTACTTC.

This clonotype was seen repeatedly, ten times or more. This sequence joins TRBV5-5 and TRBJ2-3; D is possibly TRBD2 (5 bases). Between the trimmed V and J ends, which lost 4 bases and 0 bases, there was a span of 12 bases. The CDR3 runs to 15 residues. In germline, CDR1 is SGHKS, CDR2 YYEKEE (reference sequence). In nucleotides, the CDR3 is TGTGCCAGCAGCCGCACCGGACTGAGCACAGATACGCAGTATTTT. This translates into CASSRTGLSTDTQYF.

This clonotype was detected a few times. The rearrangement links TRBV12-3 or TRBV12-4 to TRBJ2-1; D unclear. Trimming shortened V by 2 bases and J by 4 bases, and 15 bases separated the two germline ends. The CDR3 is made up of 16 amino acids. CDR3 sequence reads: CASSLSSQSNYNEQFF. For the CDR3, the DNA is TGTGCCAGCAGTTTATCTTCACAGAGTAATTACAATGAGCAGTTCTTC.

This clonotype was picked up a small number of times. This chain links TRBV14 with TRBJ1-4; D is possibly TRBD1 (5 bases). Trimming stripped 5 bases from V and 10 bases from J, with 17 bases between. Germline CDR1 reads SGHDN; CDR2 reads FVKESK. There are 14 residues in the CDR3. The CDR3 nucleotides read TGTGCCAGCAGCGCTACGGGACTTGGAAGAAAACTGTTTTTT. This sequence encodes CASSATGLGRKLFF.

This clonotype has a count of ten or more. CDR3 DNA: TGTGCCAGCAGCCCTCGACAGACTATGAACACTGAAGCTTTCTTT. Translated: CASSPRQTMNTEAFF. This chain uses TRBV11-1 with TRBJ1-1; D perhaps matches TRBD1 (5 bases). Germline lookup yields CDR1 SGHAT and CDR2 FQDESV (reference sequence). This CDR3 has 15 amino acids. V dropped 5 bases and J dropped 0 bases, with 13 bases sitting between them.

The genes are TRBV6-4 and TRBJ2-7, with a possible D match to TRBD2 (5 bases). The CDR3 totals 13 residues. Germline-derived CDR1 and CDR2 are MRHNA and SNTAGT. Trimming shortened V by 9 bases and J by 3 bases, and 15 bases separated the two germline ends. The CDR3: CARSEGAHYEQYF. CDR3 DNA sequence: TGTGCCAGGAGCGAGGGAGCCCACTACGAGCAGTACTTC.

The V gene is TRBV4-1, the J gene TRBJ1-1, with D perhaps TRBD1 (5 bases). Germline CDR1 reads MGHRA; CDR2 reads YSYEKL. The CDR3 is 13 residues long. V lost 7 bases to trimming and J lost 6 bases, with 15 bases between them. The CDR3 spells CASIGQQGPEAFF. CDR3 coding DNA: TGCGCCAGCATAGGGCAGCAGGGCCCTGAAGCTTTCTTT.

Only a few counts were recorded for this clonotype. The chain carries TRBV7-9 and TRBJ1-2; the D gene is possibly TRBD1 (6 bases). V lost 3 bases and J lost 8, with 22 bases in between. The germline V gene encodes CDR1 SEHNR and CDR2 FQNEAQ (reference sequence). The CDR3 consists of 16 residues. As DNA, the CDR3 is TGTGCCAGCAGCTTTGCTGGGGGCAGGGAGTTTTTGGGCTACACCTTC. Amino acid sequence: CASSFAGGREFLGYTF.

This clonotype was seen ten or more times. J is TRBJ2-7 and V is TRBV6-6; 12 bases are shared with TRBD1. The length of the CDR3 is 16 residues. Trimming took 0 bases from V and 4 from J; bases not matched to a gene: 4. Germline V gene sequence: CDR1 MNHNY, CDR2 SVGAGI (reference sequence). The CDR3, as DNA: TGTGCCAGCAGTTACTCGGGGACAGGGGGCTTGTACGAGCAGTACTTC. Residues: CASSYSGTGGLYEQYF.

In its sample, this clonotype was seen many times. J is TRBJ1-2 and V is TRBV7-9; no reliable D call. The V and J ends lost 4 bases and 4 bases respectively, with 19 bases between them. The CDR3 sequence is 16 residues long. The germline CDR1 and CDR2 sequences are SEHNR and FQNEAQ (reference sequence). The DNA of the CDR3 is TGTGCCAGCAGCTCGAGGGCGGGAGGAGTAAGCTATGGCTACACCTTC. As protein: CASSSRAGGVSYGYTF.

The rearrangement uses TRBV29-1 and TRBJ2-2, with 10 bases identical to TRBD1. The CDR3 contains 14 residues. Germline V gene lookup returns CDR1 SQVTM and CDR2 ANQGSEA. V shed 7 bases, J shed 3 bases, and the junction held 5 bases outside the gene matches. CDR3 region: CSAGTGVDTGELFF. The CDR3 DNA reads TGCAGCGCTGGGACAGGGGTTGACACCGGGGAGCTGTTTTTT.

This chain links TRBV4-1 with TRBJ2-3; 11 positions match TRBD2. Per germline, CDR1 MGHRA and CDR2 YSYEKL. The V gene end was trimmed by 2 bases and the J gene end by 5 bases; junction bases not matched to a gene: 6. The CDR3 totals 16 residues. This CDR3 is CASSQPSGGTVDTQYF. CDR3 DNA sequence: TGCGCCAGCAGCCAACCTAGCGGGGGGACGGTAGATACGCAGTATTTT.

This chain links TRBV19 with TRBJ2-3; 10 positions match TRBD2. J lost 4 bases, V lost 3 bases, and 1 base had no gene match. The length of the CDR3 is 14 residues. The germline gives CDR1 LNHDA, CDR2 SQIVND (reference sequence). The CDR3 is CASSISGGPDTQYF. DNA of the CDR3: TGTGCCAGTAGTATTAGCGGGGGGCCAGATACGCAGTATTTT.

Note on this clonotype: A read error is the likely source, as a far larger clone sits one nucleotide away. V is TRBV7-3 and J is TRBJ2-1, with D possibly matching TRBD2 (5 bases). Germline V gene lookup returns CDR1 SGHTA and CDR2 FQGTGA. The CDR3 totals 14 residues. CDR3 bases: TGTGCCCGCAGCTCCGGACTCCCTTCAAGTGAGCAGTTCTTC. Translation gives CARSSGLPSSEQFF.

This clonotype showed up many times. The V call is TRBV7-8, the J call TRBJ1-1; 7 nucleotides line up with TRBD1. From germline, CDR1 is SGHVS and CDR2 FQNEAQ. V dropped 3 bases and J dropped 2; count of bases not matched to a gene: 9. This CDR3 has 16 amino acids. The CDR3 DNA is TGTGCCAGCAGCTTCGTGGGGACAGCTTCCAACACTGAAGCTTTCTTT. Residues: CASSFVGTASNTEAFF.